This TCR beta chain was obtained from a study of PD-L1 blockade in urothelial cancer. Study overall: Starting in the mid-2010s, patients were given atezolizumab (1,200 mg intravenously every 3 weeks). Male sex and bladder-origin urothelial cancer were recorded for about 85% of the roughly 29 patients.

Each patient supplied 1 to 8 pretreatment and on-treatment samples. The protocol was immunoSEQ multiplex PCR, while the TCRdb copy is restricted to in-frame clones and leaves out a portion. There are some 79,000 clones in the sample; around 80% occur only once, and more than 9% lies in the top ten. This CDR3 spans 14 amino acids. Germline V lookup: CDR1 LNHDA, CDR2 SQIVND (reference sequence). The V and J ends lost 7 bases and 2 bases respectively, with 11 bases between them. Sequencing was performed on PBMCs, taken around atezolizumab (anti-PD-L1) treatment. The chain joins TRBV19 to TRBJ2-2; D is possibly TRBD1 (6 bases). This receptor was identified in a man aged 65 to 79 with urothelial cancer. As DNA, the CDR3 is TGTGCCAGTAATCAGGGACACAACACCGGGGAGCTGTTTTTT. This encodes CASNQGHNTGELFF. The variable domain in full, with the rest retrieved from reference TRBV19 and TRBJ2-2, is DGGITQSPKYLFRKEGQNVTLSCEQNLNHDAMYWYRQDPGQGLRLIYYSQIVNDFQKGDIAEGYSVSREKKESFPLTVTSAQKNPTAFYLCASNQGHNTGELFFGEGSRLTVL.